The rows below give T cell receptor beta chains drawn from one sample of a study of blood T cells in healthy people across ages. TCRdb passed the 5' RACE reads through MiXCR, listing each CDR3 protein once. The table lists more than 1,000,000 distinct CDR3 sequences, approximately 25% of them singletons, with about 0.72% in the top ten. The sample was also reused in another study, on T cells of mothers and their children.

The sample was blood. The receptor set was obtained from a girl aged 2-9 years in good health. CDR3s include the opening cysteine and the closing phenylalanine or tryptophan. A D gene is named only where the DNA matches it firmly. Not all rows give a size; the values are once, few, many and, for expanded clones, a class.

J gene: TRBJ2-4; clone size: .; D gene: .; V gene: TRBV24-1; CDR3 DNA: TGTGCCACCAGTGAACGGGGACTAGCCAAAAACATTCAGTACTTC; CDR3 protein: CATSERGLAKNIQYF
J gene: TRBJ2-5; clone size: .; D gene: .; V gene: TRBV12-3/TRBV12-4; CDR3 DNA: TGTGCCAGCAGTGATAGGGGGGTGGTTAGCGGGTCAGGCGAGTTCTTC; CDR3 protein: CASSDRGVVSGSGEFF
J gene: TRBJ2-2; clone size: few; D gene: .; V gene: TRBV11-2; CDR3 DNA: TGTGCCAGCAAGGTGACCGGGGAGCTGTTTTTT; CDR3 protein: CASKVTGELFF
J gene: TRBJ1-2; clone size: .; D gene: .; V gene: TRBV4-3; CDR3 DNA: TGCGCCAGCAGCCAAGATGTGACCCAAGGCTACACCTTC; CDR3 protein: CASSQDVTQGYTF
J gene: TRBJ2-7; clone size: once; D gene: .; V gene: TRBV2; CDR3 DNA: TGTGCCAGCACCAGGACTCTCTACGAGCAGTACTTC; CDR3 protein: CASTRTLYEQYF
J gene: TRBJ2-3; clone size: .; D gene: .; V gene: TRBV3-1; CDR3 DNA: TGTGCCAGCAGCCAAGCCCTGGGGGGCACAGATACGCAGTATTTT; CDR3 protein: CASSQALGGTDTQYF
J gene: TRBJ2-1; clone size: .; D gene: .; V gene: TRBV7-6; CDR3 DNA: TGTGCCAGCAGCGAACAGGGATCCCTTTGGAACAATGAGCAGTTCTTC; CDR3 protein: CASSEQGSLWNNEQFF
J gene: TRBJ2-7; clone size: few; D gene: .; V gene: TRBV7-9; CDR3 DNA: TGTGCCAGCAGCTTAGCTACGGGTTGGGGCTCCTACGAGCAGTACTTC; CDR3 protein: CASSLATGWGSYEQYF
J gene: TRBJ1-5; clone size: .; D gene: .; V gene: TRBV6-6; CDR3 DNA: TGTGCCAGCAGTTACTCGGCCAGAAGGGGCAATCAGCCCCAGCATTTT; CDR3 protein: CASSYSARRGNQPQHF
J gene: TRBJ2-5; clone size: .; D gene: .; V gene: TRBV7-9; CDR3 DNA: TGTGCCAGCAGCTTAGCGCCAAGTTGGACCCAGTACTTC; CDR3 protein: CASSLAPSWTQYF
J gene: TRBJ2-3; clone size: many; D gene: .; V gene: TRBV9; CDR3 DNA: TGTGCCAGCAGCGTAGGCGGGAACACAGATACGCAGTATTTT; CDR3 protein: CASSVGGNTDTQYF
J gene: TRBJ1-3; clone size: few; D gene: .; V gene: TRBV29-1; CDR3 DNA: TGCAGCGTTGAGGGGAAGGAGGGAAACACCATATATTTT; CDR3 protein: CSVEGKEGNTIYF
J gene: TRBJ1-3; clone size: few; D gene: .; V gene: TRBV15; CDR3 DNA: TGTGCCACCAGCCGCGGTAGGGGAAACACCATATATTTT; CDR3 protein: CATSRGRGNTIYF
J gene: TRBJ2-7; clone size: .; D gene: .; V gene: TRBV24-1; CDR3 DNA: TGTGCCACCAGTGACCCACAGGGCCCCTACGAGCAGTACTTC; CDR3 protein: CATSDPQGPYEQYF
J gene: TRBJ2-1; clone size: few; D gene: .; V gene: TRBV28; CDR3 DNA: TGTGCCAGCAGCAGTAGGCGGGCGGCCTCCTACAATGAGCAGTTCTTC; CDR3 protein: CASSSRRAASYNEQFF
J gene: TRBJ1-5; clone size: few; D gene: .; V gene: TRBV5-1; CDR3 DNA: TGCGCCAGCAGCTTGGACGGTTTCAGCCCCCAGCATTTT; CDR3 protein: CASSLDGFSPQHF
J gene: TRBJ2-1; clone size: .; D gene: .; V gene: TRBV7-2; CDR3 DNA: TGTGCCAGCAGCTTCCCGGGCTTGAGCTCCTACAATGAGCAGTTCTTC; CDR3 protein: CASSFPGLSSYNEQFF
J gene: TRBJ1-6; clone size: .; D gene: TRBD1; V gene: TRBV6-2/TRBV6-3; CDR3 DNA: TGTGCCAGCAGTTACTCGACCAGGGGGAGTTCACCCCTCCACTTT; CDR3 protein: CASSYSTRGSSPLHF
J gene: TRBJ2-5; clone size: few; D gene: .; V gene: TRBV27; CDR3 DNA: TGTGCCAGCAGTTTCGCGCAGGGCCGGGAGACCCAGTACTTC; CDR3 protein: CASSFAQGRETQYF
J gene: TRBJ1-1; clone size: .; D gene: .; V gene: TRBV4-1; CDR3 DNA: TGTGCCAGCAGCCAAGATGTGAGGAACACTGAAGCTTTCTTT; CDR3 protein: CASSQDVRNTEAFF
J gene: TRBJ2-1; clone size: .; D gene: TRBD2; V gene: TRBV5-1; CDR3 DNA: TGCGCCAGCAGCCCGCCCAGCCGCGGCGGGAGTGGTGGTGAGCAGTTCTTC; CDR3 protein: CASSPPSRGGSGGEQFF
J gene: TRBJ2-7; clone size: .; D gene: TRBD1; V gene: TRBV20-1; CDR3 DNA: TGCAGTGCTAGAGTTGACAGGGAAGATTTCTACGAGCAGTACTTC; CDR3 protein: CSARVDREDFYEQYF
J gene: TRBJ2-7; clone size: few; D gene: TRBD1; V gene: TRBV28; CDR3 DNA: TGTGCCAGCAGTCCCCAGGGGGTTTGGAACGAGCAGTACTTC; CDR3 protein: CASSPQGVWNEQYF
J gene: TRBJ1-1; clone size: .; D gene: TRBD1; V gene: TRBV4-2; CDR3 DNA: TGTGCCAGCAGCCACCTAGACAGGGCTCTACTGAACACTGAAGCTTTCTTT; CDR3 protein: CASSHLDRALLNTEAFF
J gene: TRBJ1-5; clone size: .; D gene: .; V gene: TRBV5-6; CDR3 DNA: TGTGCCAGCAGTAAATTGGCGAATCAGCCCCAGCATTTT; CDR3 protein: CASSKLANQPQHF
J gene: TRBJ1-5; clone size: .; D gene: TRBD1; V gene: TRBV12-3/TRBV12-4; CDR3 DNA: TGTGCCAGCAGGACAGGGGGCAATCAGCCCCAGCATTTT; CDR3 protein: CASRTGGNQPQHF
J gene: TRBJ2-2; clone size: .; D gene: TRBD1; V gene: TRBV20-1; CDR3 DNA: TGCAGTGCCTATCCTGGGACAGGGGGGTTTAACACCGGGGAGCTGTTTTTT; CDR3 protein: CSAYPGTGGFNTGELFF
J gene: TRBJ2-7; clone size: few; D gene: .; V gene: TRBV10-3; CDR3 DNA: TGTGCCATCAGCTCCGGACAGCCGCCTTACGAGCAGTACTTC; CDR3 protein: CAISSGQPPYEQYF
J gene: TRBJ1-5; clone size: .; D gene: TRBD1; V gene: TRBV10-3; CDR3 DNA: TGTGCCATCAGTGAGCCGGGACAGGGGAATCAGCCCCAGCATTTT; CDR3 protein: CAISEPGQGNQPQHF
J gene: TRBJ2-1; clone size: few; D gene: .; V gene: TRBV6-5; CDR3 DNA: TGTGCCAGCACGGCAACAGGGCATGAGCAGTTCTTC; CDR3 protein: CASTATGHEQFF
J gene: TRBJ2-7; clone size: .; D gene: .; V gene: TRBV18; CDR3 DNA: TGTGCCAGCTCCCTTACGTCGCCGGGGGAGTCCTACGAGCAGTACTTC; CDR3 protein: CASSLTSPGESYEQYF
J gene: TRBJ2-7; clone size: .; D gene: .; V gene: TRBV6-5; CDR3 DNA: TGTGCCAGCAGTCTCACGGACAGCCGGTCCTACGAGCAGTACTTC; CDR3 protein: CASSLTDSRSYEQYF
J gene: TRBJ2-5; clone size: .; D gene: .; V gene: TRBV12-3/TRBV12-4; CDR3 DNA: TGTGCCAGCAGTCCAACTAGGACCGGAAGAGAACAGTACTTC; CDR3 protein: CASSPTRTGREQYF
J gene: TRBJ1-1; clone size: .; D gene: .; V gene: TRBV9; CDR3 DNA: TGTGCCAGCAGCGTAGGGGATTGGAGTAACACTGAAGCTTTCTTT; CDR3 protein: CASSVGDWSNTEAFF
J gene: TRBJ2-5; clone size: .; D gene: .; V gene: TRBV5-1; CDR3 DNA: TGCGCCAGCAGAGCTACACAACAAGAGACCCAGTACTTC; CDR3 protein: CASRATQQETQYF
J gene: TRBJ2-7; clone size: .; D gene: .; V gene: TRBV28; CDR3 DNA: TGTGCCAGCAGTTTATCTACTAGTGTATACGAGCAGTACTTC; CDR3 protein: CASSLSTSVYEQYF
J gene: TRBJ2-3; clone size: few; D gene: .; V gene: TRBV5-1; CDR3 DNA: TGCGCCAGCAACATCGCCGGAACAGATACGCAGTATTTT; CDR3 protein: CASNIAGTDTQYF
J gene: TRBJ2-5; clone size: .; D gene: TRBD2; V gene: TRBV9; CDR3 DNA: TGTGCCAGCAGCGCCTCGGGACTAGCACACGAGACCCAGTACTTC; CDR3 protein: CASSASGLAHETQYF
J gene: TRBJ2-7; clone size: .; D gene: .; V gene: TRBV6-2/TRBV6-3; CDR3 DNA: TGTGCCAGTACGGGAGCTGGGGGCTACGAGCAGTACTTC; CDR3 protein: CASTGAGGYEQYF
J gene: TRBJ1-2; clone size: .; D gene: TRBD1; V gene: TRBV6-5; CDR3 DNA: TGTGCCAGCAGCTCGGACAGGGAAGATGGCTACACCTTC; CDR3 protein: CASSSDREDGYTF
J gene: TRBJ2-7; clone size: few; D gene: .; V gene: TRBV27; CDR3 DNA: TGTGCCAGCAGTTTATCGGCCCAGGGAGCATACGAGCAGTACTTC; CDR3 protein: CASSLSAQGAYEQYF